The 22 T cell receptor beta chains listed next were all sequenced from one sample in a study of Graves' ophthalmopathy and Graves' hyperthyroidism. RNA transcripts were the source from which TCR beta CDR3 regions were amplified. RT-PCR was first run with HTBI primers, then multiplex PCR in a second round. TCRdb passed the multiplex PCR reads through MiXCR, listing each CDR3 protein once. The table has 500,000 to 700,000 distinct CDR3 sequences, approximately 21% seen once; the top ten hold more than 5.5%. Sequencing input: peripheral blood. The receptors shown here come from a woman in her late teens or twenties with stable Graves' hyperthyroidism. Some clones in this sample may be carry-over from other donors' samples.

This clonotype was recorded many times. This sequence joins TRBV20-1 and TRBJ1-1; D might be TRBD1 (5 bases). Germline lookup yields CDR1 DFQATT and CDR2 SNEGSKA (reference sequence). This CDR3 comprises 10 residues. Trimming cost V 3 bases and J 11 bases, with 10 bases left between them. The CDR3 loop reads CSASGGSAFF. As DNA, the CDR3 is TGCAGTGCTAGCGGGGGTTCGGCTTTCTTT.

This clonotype was counted at least ten times. J is TRBJ1-2 and V is TRBV28, with a possible D match to TRBD1 (5 bases). Germline-derived CDR1 and CDR2 are MDHEN and SYDVKM. Trimming shortened V by 5 bases and J by 5 bases, and 9 bases separated the two germline ends. The CDR3 totals 12 residues. The DNA of the CDR3 is TGTGCCAGCAGTCCGACAGATTATGGCTACACCTTC. This sequence encodes CASSPTDYGYTF.

This clonotype has just a few counts. This chain joins TRBV12-3 or TRBV12-4 and TRBJ2-5; 14 bases map to TRBD2. The CDR3 has 17 amino acids. The junction had 11 bases not matched to a gene; V was cut back by 4 bases and J by 7 bases. The CDR3 region has the DNA TGTGCCAGCAGTTCGAGGACTAGCGGGAGGCCGGGGGGGACCCAGTACTTC. Its protein product is CASSSRTSGRPGGTQYF.

This clonotype was counted at least ten times. The CDR3 loop is CASSPPGGESEQYF. In DNA form, the CDR3 reads TGTGCCAGCAGTCCCCCCGGGGGGGAGAGCGAGCAGTACTTC. V usage is TRBV12-3 or TRBV12-4 and J usage is TRBJ2-7, with 8 nucleotides matching TRBD2. V lost 5 bases to trimming and J lost 6 bases; unmatched junction nucleotides: 9. This CDR3 has 14 amino acids.

This clonotype has ten or more counts. The chain has TRBV7-2 and TRBJ1-5, with 7 positions matching TRBD1. The CDR3 runs 14 residues. J gave up 4 bases and V 6 bases, and 6 bases lay outside the gene matches. The germline gives CDR1 SGHTA, CDR2 FQGNSA. The DNA of the CDR3 is TGTGCCAGCAGTTCCGGGACAGAAAATCAGCCCCAGCATTTT. It yields the protein CASSSGTENQPQHF.

This clonotype was detected once. The J gene is TRBJ1-6, the V gene TRBV18, with 7 bases that match TRBD1. The CDR3 covers 16 residues. In germline, CDR1 is KGHSH, CDR2 LQKENI. The junction had 9 bases not matched to a gene; V was cut back by 5 bases and J by 5 bases. CDR3 protein: CASSSGWTGNNSPLHF. In nucleotides, the CDR3 is TGTGCCAGCTCATCCGGTTGGACAGGCAATAATTCACCCCTCCACTTT.

The chain carries TRBV20-1 and TRBJ1-1; D gene uncertain. Germline CDR1 is DFQATT and CDR2 is SNEGSKA (reference sequence). CDR3 size: 13 residues. Deletions cut 3 bases from V and 2 bases from J, with 10 bases between. The CDR3 loop reads CSARTEGNTEAFF. The CDR3 nucleotides read TGCAGTGCTAGGACGGAGGGTAACACTGAAGCTTTCTTT.

The rearrangement uses TRBV12-3 or TRBV12-4 and TRBJ1-5; TRBD1 might be the D (6 bases). The length of the CDR3 is 18 residues. V lost 3 bases to trimming and J lost 0 bases, with 18 bases between them. The CDR3 loop reads CASSFGDLGGNSNQPQHF. The CDR3 coding sequence is TGTGCCAGCAGTTTTGGCGATCTGGGGGGCAATAGCAATCAGCCCCAGCATTTT.

The table lists this clonotype with many counts. V usage is TRBV4-1 and J usage is TRBJ2-5, with D possibly matching TRBD2 (6 bases). CDR3 length equals 14 residues. The germline V gene has CDR1 MGHRA and CDR2 YSYEKL. V was clipped by 0 bases and J by 10 bases, with 15 bases between them. CDR3 in amino acids: CASSQEGIREVQYF. The CDR3 DNA sequence: TGCGCCAGCAGCCAAGAAGGAATAAGGGAGGTCCAGTACTTC.

This clonotype has a count of ten or more. V usage is TRBV4-1 and J usage is TRBJ1-5; D gene ambiguous. V gave up 0 bases and J gave up 3 bases, with 12 bases separating them. Looked up from germline, CDR1 is MGHRA and CDR2 is YSYEKL. The CDR3 has 16 amino acids. The CDR3 protein is CASSQDGRRHNQPQHF. The CDR3 DNA sequence: TGCGCCAGCAGCCAAGACGGGCGGAGGCACAATCAGCCCCAGCATTTT.

About this clonotype itself: A much larger clone differs by one base, so this may be a read error. The chain combines TRBV6-2 or TRBV6-3 with TRBJ2-7; tentatively, D is TRBD1 (6 bases). V lost 0 bases and J 3 bases, leaving 9 bases between the germline ends. Germline loops: CDR1 MNHEY, CDR2 SVGEGT. The CDR3 spans 14 residues. CDR3 region: CASSYSGALYEQYF. Here the CDR3 DNA reads TGTGCCAGCAGTTACTCGGGGGCTCTCTACGAGCAGTACTTC.

The chain recombines TRBV6-2 or TRBV6-3 with TRBJ2-3, with TRBD2 matching 10 bases. CDR3 length: 16 residues. V shed 7 bases and J 6 bases; nucleotides not matched to a gene: 13. In germline, CDR1 is MNHEY, CDR2 SVGEGT. CDR3: CASTQKAGGPADTQYF. CDR3 nucleotide sequence: TGTGCCAGCACCCAAAAAGCGGGAGGGCCAGCCGATACGCAGTATTTT.

This chain connects TRBV11-1 to TRBJ1-1; D not certain. CDR3 length: 13 amino acids. Germline V gene lookup returns CDR1 SGHAT and CDR2 FQDESV (reference sequence). Trimming removed 3 bases at V and 5 bases at J, with 10 bases between. CDR3 bases: TGTGCCAGCAGCTTGAAGAGAAGGACTGAAGCTTTCTTT. Protein: CASSLKRRTEAFF.

This clonotype was recorded at least ten times. The rearrangement uses TRBV28 and TRBJ1-2; D unresolved. CDR1 MDHEN and CDR2 SYDVKM come from the germline V gene. Deletions cut 6 bases from V and 8 bases from J, with 19 bases between. The CDR3 has 14 residues. The CDR3 reads CASSPGRRSRGYTF. CDR3 nucleotides: TGTGCCAGCAGCCCCGGCAGGCGCTCCAGGGGCTACACCTTC.

This clonotype was observed a handful of times. V usage is TRBV5-5 and J usage is TRBJ2-7, with D possibly TRBD2 on 6 matching bases. The CDR3 is made up of 16 amino acids. Germline CDR1 SGHKS, CDR2 YYEKEE (reference sequence). Trimming took 0 bases from V and 5 from J, leaving 18 bases between them. CDR3 nucleotides: TGTGCCAGCAGCTTGGCAGGGAGGCGAGGTGTCCACGAGCAGTACTTC. Its protein product is CASSLAGRRGVHEQYF.

J is TRBJ2-7 and V is TRBV6-1; D remains ambiguous. Between the trimmed V and J ends, which lost 3 bases and 5 bases, there was a span of 11 bases. CDR1 MNHNS and CDR2 SASEGT come from the germline V gene. This CDR3 has 13 amino acids. CDR3: CASSDQVRHEQYF. The CDR3 DNA follows: TGTGCCAGCAGTGACCAGGTGAGGCACGAGCAGTACTTC.

This clonotype was found many times. CDR3 sequence reads: CAWRDYSGQGSLNIQYF. CDR3 DNA: TGTGCCTGGAGGGACTACTCGGGACAGGGGTCCCTCAACATTCAGTACTTC. The gene calls are TRBV30 and TRBJ2-4; 10 positions agree with TRBD1. CDR1 GTSNPN and CDR2 SVGIG come from the germline V gene (reference sequence). The CDR3 has 17 amino acids. Losses at the gene ends were 3 bases for V and 7 bases for J; bases not matched to a gene: 15.

There are a few counts of this clonotype. The chain has TRBV10-3 and TRBJ1-1; no firm D call. Trimming removed 3 bases from V and 8 bases from J, with 10 bases in between. The length of the CDR3 is 12 residues. Germline V CDR1 and CDR2: ENHRY, SYGVKD. This CDR3 reads CAISDNAQEAFF. Written as DNA, the CDR3 is TGTGCCATCAGTGATAACGCACAAGAAGCTTTCTTT.

This clonotype showed up many times. The chain is built from TRBV28 and TRBJ2-7; 7 bases align to TRBD1. J gave up 3 bases and V 7 bases, and 9 bases lay outside the gene matches. CDR1 is MDHEN and CDR2 is SYDVKM in the germline V gene. This CDR3 is built from 14 residues. As DNA, the CDR3 is TGTGCCAGCATGGGGCCTAACAGGGGCTACGAGCAGTACTTC. Translating it yields CASMGPNRGYEQYF.

This clonotype was picked up many times. V gene TRBV6-5 combines with J gene TRBJ1-2; D remains unclear. In germline, CDR1 is MNHEY, CDR2 SVGAGI. The CDR3 consists of 13 residues. The V gene lost 5 bases and the J gene lost 8 bases, with 15 bases spanning the gap. The chain's CDR3 is CASSHQGHTGYTF. The CDR3 region has the DNA TGTGCCAGCAGTCACCAAGGTCACACGGGCTACACCTTC.

This clonotype was counted many times. The chain recombines TRBV20-1 with TRBJ2-2, with a possible D match to TRBD1 (6 bases). This CDR3 has 14 residues. The germline CDR1 and CDR2 sequences are DFQATT and SNEGSKA (reference sequence). The germline V and J ends were trimmed by 5 bases and 6 bases, with 16 bases remaining between them. CDR3 loop: CSAHTTGLAGELFF. CDR3 nucleotide sequence: TGCAGTGCTCACACCACAGGGTTGGCCGGGGAGCTGTTTTTT.

The CDR3 nucleotides read TGTGCCAGCAGCCACCGGGTTCCGAACTATGGCTACACCTTC. Translated, it gives CASSHRVPNYGYTF. The chain couples TRBV3-1 to TRBJ1-2; no reliable D call. The germline V gene has CDR1 LGHDT and CDR2 YNNKEL (reference sequence). The V and J ends lost 3 bases and 2 bases respectively, with 10 bases between them. The length of the CDR3 is 14 residues.